This T cell receptor (beta chain) stems from a study of blood T cell repertoires in COVID-19. The overall study: The samples span acute and convalescent COVID-19 from the United States, Italy and Spain. PBMCs, B-cell-depleted T cells, or T cells were the source of the cDNA or gDNA that made up the material.

Per the original methods: Amplification of reference gene primers provided the estimated nucleated cell counts. The repertoire was sequenced with immunoSEQ multiplex PCR; TCRdb's copy has only in-frame clones and lacks some. The V and J calls and clone size are taken from that table; D and trimming were inferred from the DNA. The sample lists over 400,000 clones, around 85% seen once, with 3% to 3.5% in the top ten. The length of the CDR3 is 16 residues. CDR1 and CDR2 (germline): LGHNT, FRNRAP. The junction had 12 bases not matched to a gene; V was cut back by 7 bases and J by 3 bases. The clonotype originates from a human donor in a cohort sampled during active COVID-19. Specimen: peripheral blood. V and J are TRBV12-5 and TRBJ1-5; 7 positions match TRBD1. The CDR3 is CASVLDYRGHNQPQHF. The CDR3 DNA reads TGTGCTAGTGTCCTGGACTACAGGGGTCACAATCAGCCCCAGCATTTT.